The rows below give T cell receptor beta chains drawn from one sample of a study of OX40 agonist ivuxolimab in advanced cancers. The repertoire was sequenced with immunoSEQ multiplex PCR; TCRdb's copy has only in-frame clones and lacks some. Seen here are over 15,000 clones, approximately 80% observed once, and the top ten hold approximately 25%. The sample here was CD4+ or CD8+ T cells sorted from blood, taken in a trial of the OX40 agonist ivuxolimab. The origin of the receptors is an adult with an advanced solid tumor such as melanoma, head and neck, liver or kidney cancer. The CDR3 runs from the conserved cysteine through the conserved F or W. D genes are given only for firm matches.

D gene	V gene	CDR3 protein
TRBD2	TRBV2	CASSDAGGTNNEQFF
TRBD1	TRBV4-1	CASSLTGTGSNQPQHF
.	TRBV27	CASSFGLGNSPLHF
TRBD1	TRBV5-1	CASSLDDRGETQYF
TRBD1	TRBV6-5	CASSYSTGATDTQYF
TRBD1	TRBV6-1	CASSEHRGISQPQHF
.	TRBV4-1	CASSQARAGVDEQYF
TRBD2	TRBV30	CAWSPPVGSGRGQNIQYF
.	TRBV6-5	CASSTHSSSAETQYF
.	TRBV9	CASSEGEAGTEAFF